A single sample gave rise to the 30 T cell receptor beta chains below, sequenced in a study of shared T cell receptors in the human thymus. TCRdb keeps only in-frame clones here, not all; method: immunoSEQ multiplex PCR. The repertoire holds hundreds of thousands of clones, with 80% to 90% as singletons. These data were also filed under a second study, of human thymus T cells.

The sequencing sample was made of thymocytes. Source of these receptors: a boy under two years old with a congenital heart defect.

The chain joins TRBV5-4 to TRBJ1-3; a possible D gene is TRBD1 (6 bases). Trimming pared 2 bases from V and 2 bases from J, leaving 11 bases between. The CDR3 loop spans 15 amino acids. The V gene's germline CDR1 is SGHNT and CDR2 YYREEE (reference sequence). The CDR3 DNA follows: TGTGCCAGCAGCTTCCAGGGGAGAACTGGAAACACCATATATTTT. Translating gives CASSFQGRTGNTIYF.

The CDR3 loop reads CATSRPGSNETQYF. The CDR3, as DNA: TGTGCCACCTCCAGGCCCGGGAGTAATGAGACCCAGTACTTC. V gene TRBV15 combines with J gene TRBJ2-5; D is perhaps TRBD2 (6 bases). The ends were cut back, 8 bases at V and 5 bases at J, with 18 bases in the middle. Germline assignment: CDR1 LNHNV and CDR2 YYDKDF (reference sequence). CDR3 length: 14 amino acids.

This clone was observed once. V and J are TRBV27 and TRBJ2-2, with D perhaps TRBD1 (5 bases). The CDR3 totals 17 residues. Looked up from germline, CDR1 is MNHEY and CDR2 is SMNVEV (reference sequence). The V end was cut by 4 bases, the J end by 3 bases, with 18 bases between. The CDR3 spells CASSYQGPDLHTGELFF. CDR3 in DNA: TGTGCCAGCAGTTATCAGGGTCCCGATCTCCACACCGGGGAGCTGTTTTTT.

This clone has a single count. The chain combines TRBV4-3 with TRBJ2-1, with D maybe TRBD2 (6 bases). The germline CDR1 and CDR2 sequences are LGHNA and YSLEER. Deletions cut 5 bases from V and 8 bases from J, with 10 bases between. CDR3 length: 12 amino acids. The CDR3, as DNA: TGCGCCAGCAGCGAGACTAGGGATGAGCAGTTCTTC. Translated: CASSETRDEQFF.

The chain recombines TRBV4-3 with TRBJ1-1; 7 nucleotides agree with TRBD1. Trimming cost V 0 bases and J 4 bases; bases outside gene matches: 5. This CDR3 comprises 15 residues. Germline V gene lookup returns CDR1 LGHNA and CDR2 YSLEER. The DNA for the CDR3 is TGCGCCAGCAGCCAAGATCACAGGGGAGGCACTGAAGCTTTCTTT. It is translated as CASSQDHRGGTEAFF.

The V and J genes are TRBV11-2 and TRBJ2-3; D is uncertain. This CDR3 contains 17 residues. Germline CDR1 SGHAT, CDR2 FQNNGV. V gave up 5 bases and J gave up 3 bases, with 21 bases separating them. For the CDR3, the DNA is TGTGCCAGCAGCCTCCGACCCACCCCTAGTCGGACAGATACGCAGTATTTT. Protein product: CASSLRPTPSRTDTQYF. The full variable domain, completed using reference TRBV11-2 and TRBJ2-3, is EAGVAQSPRYKIIEKRQSVAFWCNPISGHATLYWYQQILGQGPKLLIQFQNNGVVDDSQLPKDRFSAERLKGVDSTLKIQPAKLEDSAVYLCASSLRPTPSRTDTQYFGPGTRLTVL.

This clone occurred once. The rearrangement links TRBV18 to TRBJ2-1; D might be TRBD2 (5 bases). Germline V CDR1 and CDR2: KGHSH, LQKENI. There are 14 residues in the CDR3. Trimming stripped 2 bases from V and 5 bases from J, with 10 bases between. The CDR3 DNA follows: TGTGCCAGCTCACCATCGGGAATAAACAATGAGCAGTTCTTC. This codes for CASSPSGINNEQFF.

J is TRBJ2-3 and V is TRBV5-1; D perhaps matches TRBD2 (5 bases). The CDR3 is made up of 15 amino acids. V was trimmed by 3 bases and J by 1 base, leaving 12 bases between them. The germline CDR1 and CDR2 sequences are SGHRS and YFSETQ. This chain's CDR3 is CASSSESGCTDTQYF. The DNA of the CDR3 is TGCGCCAGCAGCTCCGAAAGCGGCTGCACAGATACGCAGTATTTT.

Only one count was recorded for this clone. The chain is built from TRBV10-2 and TRBJ2-7, with D tentatively TRBD2 (6 bases). Germline V gene lookup returns CDR1 WSHSY and CDR2 SAAADI. Trimming took off 4 bases at V and 2 bases at J, with 15 bases between the two ends. The CDR3 extends over 15 amino acids. The CDR3 DNA reads as TGCGCCAGCAGTGTACCAGGAGGGCCTACCTACGAGCAGTACTTC. Translating it yields CASSVPGGPTYEQYF.

This clone was detected only a few times. V usage is TRBV30 and J usage is TRBJ1-4, with 7 bases fitting TRBD1. There are 14 residues in the CDR3. J lost 6 bases, V lost 3 bases, and 7 bases had no gene match. Germline V gives CDR1 GTSNPN, CDR2 SVGIG (reference sequence). This CDR3 is CAWRLQGVHEKLFF. Written as DNA, the CDR3 is TGTGCCTGGAGGTTGCAGGGGGTTCATGAAAAACTGTTTTTT.

The CDR3 coding sequence is TGTGCCAGCAGCCAGGGGATCGAGGCTAGCGGGGGTTACGAGCAGTACTTC. It codes for CASSQGIEASGGYEQYF. This chain uses TRBV11-2 with TRBJ2-7; 10 nucleotides line up with TRBD2. The CDR3 covers 17 residues. Germline V lookup: CDR1 SGHAT, CDR2 FQNNGV. V was pared by 5 bases and J by 4 bases, with 14 bases of the junction left unmatched.

The chain couples TRBV23-1 to TRBJ1-2; D unresolved. TRBV23-1 is given ORF status, its function remaining uncertain. CDR3 length: 12 residues. Trimming removed 2 bases at V and 4 bases at J, with 5 bases between. The CDR3 DNA sequence: TGCGCCAGCAGTCAAACAGTCTATGGCTACACCTTC. This gives the protein CASSQTVYGYTF.

The chain joins TRBV5-6 to TRBJ1-5; no firm D call. Trimming took off 1 base at V and 4 bases at J, with 12 bases between the two ends. Looked up from germline, CDR1 is SGHDT and CDR2 is YYEEEE. The CDR3 is made up of 15 amino acids. This CDR3 is CASSLSGGVNQPQHF. DNA of the CDR3: TGTGCCAGCAGCTTGAGCGGCGGGGTTAATCAGCCCCAGCATTTT. The variable domain in full, with the rest retrieved from reference TRBV5-6 and TRBJ1-5, is DAGVTQSPTHLIKTRGQQVTLRCSPKSGHDTVSWYQQALGQGPQFIFQYYEEEERQRGNFPDRFSGHQFPNYSSELNVNALLLGDSALYLCASSLSGGVNQPQHFGDGTRLSIL.

The chain carries TRBV4-3 and TRBJ1-5, with TRBD1 as a possible D gene (6 bases). The CDR3 length is 15 residues. CDR1 LGHNA and CDR2 YSLEER come from the germline V gene. V lost 2 bases, J lost 5 bases, and 13 bases lay in between. In DNA, the CDR3 is TGCGCCAGCAGCCAAAACCGGGACATAGATCAGCCCCAGCATTTT. It is translated as CASSQNRDIDQPQHF.

This sequence joins TRBV18 and TRBJ2-2; 10 nucleotides agree with TRBD1. The CDR3 has 15 amino acids. J gave up 6 bases and V 3 bases, and 4 bases lay outside the gene matches. The V gene's germline CDR1 is KGHSH and CDR2 LQKENI. For the CDR3, the DNA is TGTGCCAGCTCACCGAGACAGGGGGCTCCCGGGGAGCTGTTTTTT. The encoded protein is CASSPRQGAPGELFF.

The chain has TRBV4-3 and TRBJ1-4; no definite D call. The V end lost 0 bases, the J end lost 7 bases, and 6 bases lay between the germline ends. The germline V gene encodes CDR1 LGHNA and CDR2 YSLEER. CDR3 size: 13 residues. CDR3 DNA: TGCGCCAGCAGCCAAGAAGAGGCTGAAAAACTGTTTTTT. The encoded protein is CASSQEEAEKLFF.

This rearrangement joins TRBV28 to TRBJ2-4; D not resolved. CDR1 and CDR2 (germline): MDHEN, SYDVKM. Trimming cost V 4 bases and J 9 bases, with 16 bases left between them. CDR3 length: 14 amino acids. CDR3 loop: CASSSPQPRGIQYF. CDR3 DNA sequence: TGTGCCAGCAGTTCCCCCCAGCCCCGCGGCATTCAGTACTTC.

The chain couples TRBV7-4 to TRBJ2-7; D is uncertain. Trimming took 11 bases from V and 9 from J, leaving 8 bases between them. Germline CDR1 and CDR2: SGHVT and SQSDAQ. There are 8 residues in the CDR3. CDR3 sequence: CALPRQYF. DNA of the CDR3: TGTGCCCTTCCGAGGCAGTACTTC.

The rearrangement uses TRBV27 and TRBJ1-6; D is perhaps TRBD1 (6 bases). The CDR3 is made up of 20 amino acids. Germline CDR1 and CDR2: MNHEY and SMNVEV (reference sequence). V shed 6 bases and J shed 4 bases, with 28 bases lying between them. The CDR3 sequence is CASSQAVRVGGALYNSPLHF. CDR3 DNA: TGTGCCAGCAGCCAGGCCGTACGTGTTGGGGGCGCTTTGTATAATTCACCCCTCCACTTT.

This clone was recorded only once. The chain combines TRBV7-2 with TRBJ2-3, with no clear D. The ends were cut back, 0 bases at V and 1 base at J, with 5 bases in the middle. Germline CDR1 is SGHTA and CDR2 is FQGNSA. The CDR3 spans 14 residues. This CDR3 reads CASSLAHGTDTQYF. CDR3 nucleotides: TGTGCCAGCAGCTTAGCACACGGCACAGATACGCAGTATTTT.

This clone appeared a single time. The rearrangement joins TRBV29-1 to TRBJ2-1, with 12 bases that match TRBD1. CDR1 is SQVTM, CDR2 ANQGSEA, per germline. This CDR3 spans 18 amino acids. V lost 0 bases, J lost 7 bases, and 13 bases stayed unmatched. The CDR3 sequence is CSVEDGGPGTGGVNEQFF. For the CDR3, the DNA is TGCAGCGTTGAAGATGGGGGGCCCGGGACAGGGGGCGTAAATGAGCAGTTCTTC.

This sequence joins TRBV11-2 and TRBJ1-6; D perhaps matches TRBD1 (6 bases). CDR3 length: 15 amino acids. Germline lookup yields CDR1 SGHAT and CDR2 FQNNGV. V was clipped by 1 base and J by 7 bases, with 11 bases between them. This CDR3 reads CASSLARGENSPLHF. The CDR3 region has the DNA TGTGCCAGCAGCTTAGCCAGGGGTGAGAATTCACCCCTCCACTTT.

This rearrangement joins TRBV6-5 to TRBJ1-4; D is unclear. Germline lookup yields CDR1 MNHEY and CDR2 SVGAGI. This CDR3 has 13 residues. V was trimmed by 5 bases and J by 6 bases, leaving 10 bases between them. The CDR3 DNA is TGTGCCAGCAGTGAACAGTCTGATGAAAAACTGTTTTTT. As protein: CASSEQSDEKLFF.

The rearrangement joins TRBV4-1 to TRBJ2-7, with D possibly being TRBD1 (5 bases). The CDR3 length is 14 residues. With 4 bases removed from V and 3 bases from J, the gap between germline ends came to 13 bases. The germline gives CDR1 MGHRA, CDR2 YSYEKL. The CDR3 DNA reads as TGCGCCAGCAGCCGCGCCCAGGGCGACTACGAGCAGTACTTC. Translating it yields CASSRAQGDYEQYF.

The gene calls are TRBV28 and TRBJ2-6; 7 bases fit TRBD1. CDR1 and CDR2 from the germline V gene are MDHEN and SYDVKM. V shed 5 bases, J shed 4 bases, and the junction held 8 bases outside the gene matches. This CDR3 comprises 16 residues. Here the CDR3 reads CASSRIRGPGANVLTF. CDR3 sequence (DNA): TGTGCCAGCAGTCGCATAAGGGGGCCCGGGGCCAACGTCCTGACTTTC.

The gene calls are TRBV27 and TRBJ2-2; 7 nucleotides line up with TRBD2. With V trimmed by 3 bases and J by 3 bases, 7 bases remained unmatched. CDR1 is MNHEY, CDR2 SMNVEV, per germline (reference sequence). The CDR3 spans 16 residues. The CDR3 DNA reads TGTGCCAGCAGTTTGGGGGGAGGGCTTTACACCGGGGAGCTGTTTTTT. Its translation: CASSLGGGLYTGELFF.

The chain combines TRBV13 with TRBJ2-7; 8 positions match TRBD1. CDR3 length equals 15 residues. V lost 1 base and J lost 3; bases outside the gene matches: 5. The germline V gene has CDR1 PRHDT and CDR2 FYEKMQ (reference sequence). CDR3 in amino acids: CASSLAATGDYEQYF. The CDR3 nucleotides read TGTGCCAGCAGCTTAGCGGCGACAGGGGACTACGAGCAGTACTTC. The complete variable domain, with remaining parts taken from reference TRBV13 and TRBJ2-7, reads AAGVIQSPRHLIKEKRETATLKCYPIPRHDTVYWYQQGPGQDPQFLISFYEKMQSDKGSIPDRFSAQQFSDYHSELNMSSLELGDSALYFCASSLAATGDYEQYFGPGTRLTVT.

The V call is TRBV5-1, the J call TRBJ2-3; D not certain. CDR1 and CDR2 (germline): SGHRS, YFSETQ. The CDR3 extends over 14 amino acids. The V end lost 1 base, the J end lost 2 bases, and 8 bases lay between the germline ends. CDR3 residues: CASSLSRLTDTQYF. In DNA, the CDR3 is TGCGCCAGCAGCTTGTCCAGGCTCACAGATACGCAGTATTTT.

This chain joins TRBV5-5 and TRBJ2-6; D gene unclear. The germline gives CDR1 SGHKS, CDR2 YYEKEE (reference sequence). V lost 0 bases and J lost 0, with 10 bases in between. This CDR3 comprises 17 residues. The CDR3 DNA reads as TGTGCCAGCAGCTTGGCCCCCGTCAGCTCTGGGGCCAACGTCCTGACTTTC. As protein: CASSLAPVSSGANVLTF.

The V and J genes are TRBV28 and TRBJ2-5, with a weak D call TRBD1 (5 bases). The CDR3 has 15 residues. V lost 7 bases and J 2 bases, leaving 17 bases between the germline ends. Germline V lookup: CDR1 MDHEN, CDR2 SYDVKM. CDR3 amino acids: CASTSPGNRQETQYF. In DNA, the CDR3 is TGTGCCAGCACCTCCCCAGGGAACAGGCAAGAGACCCAGTACTTC.